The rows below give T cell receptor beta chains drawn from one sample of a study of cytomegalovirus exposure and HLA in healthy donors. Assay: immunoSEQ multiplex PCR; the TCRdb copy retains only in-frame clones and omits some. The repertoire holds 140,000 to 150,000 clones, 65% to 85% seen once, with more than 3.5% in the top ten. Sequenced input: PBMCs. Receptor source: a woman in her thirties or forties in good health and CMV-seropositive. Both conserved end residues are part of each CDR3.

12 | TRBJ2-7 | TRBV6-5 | CASSYAGREQYF
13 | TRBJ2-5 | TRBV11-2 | CASSPGGGREQYF
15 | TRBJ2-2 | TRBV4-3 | CASSQVAGSAGELFF
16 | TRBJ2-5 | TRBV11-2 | CASSLGTSGGEETQYF
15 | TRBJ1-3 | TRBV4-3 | CASSQGQGFGRTIYF
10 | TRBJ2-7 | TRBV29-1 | CSVLDYEQYF
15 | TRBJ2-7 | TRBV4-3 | CASSPLAGADYEQYF
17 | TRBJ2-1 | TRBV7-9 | CASSLPSSGRSYNEQFF
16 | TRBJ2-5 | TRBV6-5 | CASSYRLAGGLGTQYF
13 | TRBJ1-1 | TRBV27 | CASSLRAGREAFF
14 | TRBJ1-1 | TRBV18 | CASSPVMGGTEAFF
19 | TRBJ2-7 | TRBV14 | CASSPKGYPSGKGPYEQYF
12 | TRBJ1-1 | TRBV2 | CASSPPIQEAFF
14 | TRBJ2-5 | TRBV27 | CASSLGLARETQYF
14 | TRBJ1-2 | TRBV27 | CASSPGQGRYGYTF
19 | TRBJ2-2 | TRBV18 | CASSPTLAGAGVNTGELFF
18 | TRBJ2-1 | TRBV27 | CASSPRTSGRGVYNEQFF
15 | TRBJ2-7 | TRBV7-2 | CASSPSSGVTYEQYF
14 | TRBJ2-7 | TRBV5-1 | CASSLQGSPYEQYF
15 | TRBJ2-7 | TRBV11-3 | CASSVSGASNYEQYF
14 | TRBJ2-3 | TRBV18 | CASSSGGRSDTQYF
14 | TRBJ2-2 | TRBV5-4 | CASSYKQGIGELFF
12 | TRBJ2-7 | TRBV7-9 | CSSSQRSYEQYF
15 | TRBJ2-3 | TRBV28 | CASSSQAGVTDTQYF
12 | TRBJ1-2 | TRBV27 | CASSHHEHGYTF
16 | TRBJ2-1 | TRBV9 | CASSPWTSRGYNEQFF
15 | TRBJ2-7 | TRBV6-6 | CASSDTSGAYYEQYF
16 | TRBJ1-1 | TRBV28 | CASRELDRGGLTEAFF
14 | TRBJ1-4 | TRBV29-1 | CSVQGGIANEKLFF
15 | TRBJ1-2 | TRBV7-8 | CASSFGQGGTYGYTF